This T cell receptor (beta chain) was profiled in a study of T-cell memory formation after mild COVID-19. Germline V gene sequence: CDR1 GTSNPN, CDR2 SVGIG (reference sequence). The V gene end was trimmed by 4 bases and the J gene end by 9 bases; junction bases not matched to a gene: 11. This CDR3 region has 14 residues. TCRdb processed the 5' RACE reads anew with MiXCR; each CDR3 protein has one entry. This sample has nearly 110,000 distinct CDR3 sequences, with around 12% found just once. This clonotype was seen only a few times. The specimen sequenced was PBMCs or a T cell subset sorted from them (not recorded which). The receptor comes from an adult woman who had mild COVID-19 (a few samples of this study predate the infection). Cell type and time point are not known. The V gene is TRBV30, the J gene TRBJ2-1, with TRBD1 identical over 8 bases. The CDR3 loop reads CAWNSGQVLTEQFF. The CDR3 nucleotides read TGTGCCTGGAACTCGGGACAGGTCCTGACTGAGCAGTTCTTC. Full variable domain (missing parts from reference TRBV30 and TRBJ2-1): SQTIHQWPATLVQPVGSPLSLECTVEGTSNPNLYWYRQAAGRGLQLLFYSVGIGQISSEVPQNLSASRPQDRQFILSSKKLLLSDSGFYLCAWNSGQVLTEQFFGPGTRLTVL.